This T cell receptor (beta chain) was recorded in a study of control samples from healthy donors and cancer patients. Only in-frame clones appear in the TCRdb table, and some are missing; sequencing was by immunoSEQ multiplex PCR. The sample includes 400,000 to 500,000 clones, 90% of them seen just once. The CDR3 has 15 amino acids. Germline assignment: CDR1 MNHNY and CDR2 SVGAGI (reference sequence). J was trimmed by 8 bases and V by 4 bases; bases with no gene match: 11. The sequence derives from a man in his forties with head and neck cancer. The sequencing sample was made of PBMCs. The chain is built from TRBV6-6 and TRBJ2-1; 7 bases match TRBD1. CDR3 region: CASSFGTDRAYEQFF. The DNA of the CDR3 is TGTGCCAGCAGTTTTGGGACAGATAGGGCCTATGAGCAGTTCTTC.